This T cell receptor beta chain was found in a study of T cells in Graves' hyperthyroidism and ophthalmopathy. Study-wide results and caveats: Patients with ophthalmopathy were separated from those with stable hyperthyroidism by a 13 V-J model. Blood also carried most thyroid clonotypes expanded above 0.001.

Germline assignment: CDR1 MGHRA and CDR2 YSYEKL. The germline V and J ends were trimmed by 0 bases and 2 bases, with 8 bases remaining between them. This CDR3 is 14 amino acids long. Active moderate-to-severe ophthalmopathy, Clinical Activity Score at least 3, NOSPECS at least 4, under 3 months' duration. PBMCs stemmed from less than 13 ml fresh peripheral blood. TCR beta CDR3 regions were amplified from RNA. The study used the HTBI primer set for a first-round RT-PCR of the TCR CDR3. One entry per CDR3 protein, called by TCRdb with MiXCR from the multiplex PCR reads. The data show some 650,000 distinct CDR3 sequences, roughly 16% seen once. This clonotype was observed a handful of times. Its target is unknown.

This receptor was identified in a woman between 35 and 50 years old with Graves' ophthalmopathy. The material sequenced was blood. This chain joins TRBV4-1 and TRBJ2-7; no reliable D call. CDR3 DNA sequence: TGCGCCAGCAGCCAAGATGTGAGGACCTACGAGCAGTACTTC. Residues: CASSQDVRTYEQYF.